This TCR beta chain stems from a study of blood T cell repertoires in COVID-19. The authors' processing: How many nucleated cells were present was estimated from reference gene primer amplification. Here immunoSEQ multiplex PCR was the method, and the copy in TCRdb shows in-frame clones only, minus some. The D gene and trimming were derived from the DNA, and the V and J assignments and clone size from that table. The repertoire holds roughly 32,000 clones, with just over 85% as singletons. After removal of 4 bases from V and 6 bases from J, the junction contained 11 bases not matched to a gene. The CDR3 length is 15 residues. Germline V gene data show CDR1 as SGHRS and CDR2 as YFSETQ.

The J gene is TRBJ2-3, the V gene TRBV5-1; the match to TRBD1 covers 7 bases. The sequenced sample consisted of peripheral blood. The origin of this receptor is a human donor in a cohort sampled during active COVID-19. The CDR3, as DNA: TGCGCCAGCAGCCTACAGGGGACCCGCGGGGATACGCAGTATTTT. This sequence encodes CASSLQGTRGDTQYF.